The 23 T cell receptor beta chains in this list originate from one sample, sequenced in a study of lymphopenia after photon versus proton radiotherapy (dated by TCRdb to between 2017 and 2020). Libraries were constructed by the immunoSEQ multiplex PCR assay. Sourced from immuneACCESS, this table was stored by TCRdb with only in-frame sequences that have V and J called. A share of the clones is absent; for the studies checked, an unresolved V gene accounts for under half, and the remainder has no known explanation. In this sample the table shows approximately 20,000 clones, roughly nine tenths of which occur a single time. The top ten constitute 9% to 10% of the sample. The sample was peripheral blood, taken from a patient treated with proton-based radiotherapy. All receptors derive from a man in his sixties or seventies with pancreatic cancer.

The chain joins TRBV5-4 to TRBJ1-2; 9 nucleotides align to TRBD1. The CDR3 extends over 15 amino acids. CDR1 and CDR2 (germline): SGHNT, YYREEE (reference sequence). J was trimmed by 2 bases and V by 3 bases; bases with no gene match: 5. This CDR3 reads CASSWFDRGNYGYTF. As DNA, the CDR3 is TGTGCCAGCAGCTGGTTCGACAGGGGGAACTATGGCTACACCTTC.

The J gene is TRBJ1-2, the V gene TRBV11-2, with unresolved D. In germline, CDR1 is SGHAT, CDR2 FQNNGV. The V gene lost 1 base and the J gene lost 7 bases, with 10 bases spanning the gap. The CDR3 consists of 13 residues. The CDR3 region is CASSLGPSRGYTF. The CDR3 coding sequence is TGTGCCAGCAGCTTAGGGCCATCGCGTGGCTACACCTTC.

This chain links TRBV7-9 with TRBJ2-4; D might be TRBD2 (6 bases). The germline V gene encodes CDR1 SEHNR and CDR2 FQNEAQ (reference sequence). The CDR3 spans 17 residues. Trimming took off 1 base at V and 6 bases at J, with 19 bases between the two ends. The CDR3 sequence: CASSLGRDSAMINIQYF. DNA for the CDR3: TGTGCCAGCAGCTTAGGCCGGGACTCAGCTATGATAAACATTCAGTACTTC.

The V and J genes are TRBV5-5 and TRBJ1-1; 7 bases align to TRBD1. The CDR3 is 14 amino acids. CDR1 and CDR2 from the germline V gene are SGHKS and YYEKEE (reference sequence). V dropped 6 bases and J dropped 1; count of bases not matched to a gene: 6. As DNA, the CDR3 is TGTGCCAGCACCAGACAGGGAAAGAACACTGAAGCTTTCTTT. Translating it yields CASTRQGKNTEAFF. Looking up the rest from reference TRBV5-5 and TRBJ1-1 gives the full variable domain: DAGVTQSPTHLIKTRGQQVTLRCSPISGHKSVSWYQQVLGQGPQFIFQYYEKEERGRGNFPDRFSARQFPNYSSELNVNALLLGDSALYLCASTRQGKNTEAFFGQGTRLTVV.

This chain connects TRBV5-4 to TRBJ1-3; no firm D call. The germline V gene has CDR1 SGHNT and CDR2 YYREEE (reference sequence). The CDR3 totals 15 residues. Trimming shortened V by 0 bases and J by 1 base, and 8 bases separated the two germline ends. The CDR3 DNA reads TGTGCCAGCAGCTTGGGTGCCGGTTCTGGAAACACCATATATTTT. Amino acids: CASSLGAGSGNTIYF.

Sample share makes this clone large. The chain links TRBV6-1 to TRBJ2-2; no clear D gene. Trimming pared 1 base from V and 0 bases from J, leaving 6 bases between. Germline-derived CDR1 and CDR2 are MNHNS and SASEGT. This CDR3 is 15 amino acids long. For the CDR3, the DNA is TGTGCCAGCAGTGAAGGTCCAACGAACACCGGGGAGCTGTTTTTT. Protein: CASSEGPTNTGELFF.

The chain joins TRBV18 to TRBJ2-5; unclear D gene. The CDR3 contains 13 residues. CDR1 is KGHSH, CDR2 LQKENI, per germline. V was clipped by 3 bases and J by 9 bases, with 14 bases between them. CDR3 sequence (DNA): TGTGCCAGCTCACCGCCTGTCGAGGCGGCCCAGTACTTC. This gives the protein CASSPPVEAAQYF.

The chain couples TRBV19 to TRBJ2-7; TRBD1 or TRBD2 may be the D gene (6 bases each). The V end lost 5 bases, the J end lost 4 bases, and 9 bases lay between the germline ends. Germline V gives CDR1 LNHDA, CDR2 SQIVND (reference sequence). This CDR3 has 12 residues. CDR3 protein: CASSGGQYEQYF. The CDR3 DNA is TGTGCCAGTAGTGGGGGGCAGTACGAGCAGTACTTC.

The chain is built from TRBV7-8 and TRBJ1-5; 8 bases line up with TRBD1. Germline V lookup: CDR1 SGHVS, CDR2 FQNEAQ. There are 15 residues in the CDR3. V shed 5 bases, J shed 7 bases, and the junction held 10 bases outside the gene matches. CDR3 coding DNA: TGTGCCAGCAGCCTGACCGGGACAGGAATACAGCCCCAGCATTTT. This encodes CASSLTGTGIQPQHF.

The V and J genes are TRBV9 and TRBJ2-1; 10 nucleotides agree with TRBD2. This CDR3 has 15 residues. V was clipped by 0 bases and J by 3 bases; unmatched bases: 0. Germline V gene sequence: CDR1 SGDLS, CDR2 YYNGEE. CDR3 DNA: TGTGCCAGCAGCGTAGTAGCGGGGGGCTACAATGAGCAGTTCTTC. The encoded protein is CASSVVAGGYNEQFF.

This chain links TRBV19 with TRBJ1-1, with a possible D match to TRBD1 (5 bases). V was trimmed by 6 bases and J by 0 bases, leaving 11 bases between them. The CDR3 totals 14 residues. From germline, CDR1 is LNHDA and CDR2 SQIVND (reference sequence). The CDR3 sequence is CASRQGKVNTEAFF. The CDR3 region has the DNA TGTGCCAGTAGGCAGGGCAAGGTGAACACTGAAGCTTTCTTT.

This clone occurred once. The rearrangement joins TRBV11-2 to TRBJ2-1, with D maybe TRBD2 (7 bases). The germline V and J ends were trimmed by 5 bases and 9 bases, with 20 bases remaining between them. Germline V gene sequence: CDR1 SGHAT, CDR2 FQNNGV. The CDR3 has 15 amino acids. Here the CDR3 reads CASSPRGGSEGEQFF. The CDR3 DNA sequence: TGTGCCAGCAGCCCCAGGGGCGGGAGTGAAGGTGAGCAGTTCTTC.

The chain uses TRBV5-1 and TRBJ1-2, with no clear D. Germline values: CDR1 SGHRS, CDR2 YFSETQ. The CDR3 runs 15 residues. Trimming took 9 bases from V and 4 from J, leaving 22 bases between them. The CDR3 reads CATSLFPAVSYGYTF. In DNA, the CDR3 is TGCGCCACCTCACTTTTCCCCGCAGTCAGCTATGGCTACACCTTC.

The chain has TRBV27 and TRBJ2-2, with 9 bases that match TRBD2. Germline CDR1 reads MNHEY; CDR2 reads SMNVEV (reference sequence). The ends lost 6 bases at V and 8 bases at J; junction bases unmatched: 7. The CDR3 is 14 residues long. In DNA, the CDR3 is TGTGCCAGCAGGTTGGCTAGCGGGGTAGGGGAGCTGTTTTTT. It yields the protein CASRLASGVGELFF.

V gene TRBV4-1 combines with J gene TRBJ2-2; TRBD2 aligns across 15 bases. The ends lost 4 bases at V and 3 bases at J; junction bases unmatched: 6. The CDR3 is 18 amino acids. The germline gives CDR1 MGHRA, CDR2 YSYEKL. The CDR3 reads CASSPGTSGGWDTGELFF. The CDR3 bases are TGCGCCAGCAGCCCTGGGACTAGCGGGGGGTGGGACACCGGGGAGCTGTTTTTT.

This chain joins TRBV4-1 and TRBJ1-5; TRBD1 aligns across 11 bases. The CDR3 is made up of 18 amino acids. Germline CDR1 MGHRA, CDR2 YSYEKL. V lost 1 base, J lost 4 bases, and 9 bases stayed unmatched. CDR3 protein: CASSQGGLGTGGNQPQHF. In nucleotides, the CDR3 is TGCGCCAGCAGCCAAGGAGGGTTGGGGACAGGGGGAAATCAGCCCCAGCATTTT.

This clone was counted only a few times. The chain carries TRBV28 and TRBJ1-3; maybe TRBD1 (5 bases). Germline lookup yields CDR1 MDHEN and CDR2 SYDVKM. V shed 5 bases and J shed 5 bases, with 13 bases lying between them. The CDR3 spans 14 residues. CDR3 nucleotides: TGTGCCAGCAGTAGACGGGACCCCCGAAACACCATATATTTT. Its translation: CASSRRDPRNTIYF.

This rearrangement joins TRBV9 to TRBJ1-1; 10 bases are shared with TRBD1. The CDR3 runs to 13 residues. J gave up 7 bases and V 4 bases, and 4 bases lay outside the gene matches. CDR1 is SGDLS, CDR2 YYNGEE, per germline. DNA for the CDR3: TGTGCCAGCAGCTCGACAGGGGGCGGTGAAGCTTTCTTT. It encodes CASSSTGGGEAFF. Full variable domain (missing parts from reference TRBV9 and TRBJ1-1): DSGVTQTPKHLITATGQRVTLRCSPRSGDLSVYWYQQSLDQGLQFLIQYYNGEERAKGNILERFSAQQFPDLHSELNLSSLELGDSALYFCASSSTGGGEAFFGQGTRLTVV.

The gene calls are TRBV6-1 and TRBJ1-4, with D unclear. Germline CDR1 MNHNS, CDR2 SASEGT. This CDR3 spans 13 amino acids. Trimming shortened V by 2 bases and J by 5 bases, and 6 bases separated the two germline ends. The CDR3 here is CASSEPGNEKLFF. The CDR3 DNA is TGTGCCAGCAGTGAACCGGGCAATGAAAAACTGTTTTTT.

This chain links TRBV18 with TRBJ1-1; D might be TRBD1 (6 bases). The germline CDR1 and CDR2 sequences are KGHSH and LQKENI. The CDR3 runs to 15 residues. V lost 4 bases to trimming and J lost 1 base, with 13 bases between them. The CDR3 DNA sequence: TGTGCCAGCTCACGACGACAGGAATGGAACACTGAAGCTTTCTTT. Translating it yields CASSRRQEWNTEAFF.

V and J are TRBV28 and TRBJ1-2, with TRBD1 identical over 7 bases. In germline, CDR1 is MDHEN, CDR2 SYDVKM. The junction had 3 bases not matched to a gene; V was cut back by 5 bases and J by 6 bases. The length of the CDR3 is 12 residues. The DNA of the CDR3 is TGTGCCAGCAGTCTCACAGGGGATGGCTACACCTTC. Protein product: CASSLTGDGYTF.

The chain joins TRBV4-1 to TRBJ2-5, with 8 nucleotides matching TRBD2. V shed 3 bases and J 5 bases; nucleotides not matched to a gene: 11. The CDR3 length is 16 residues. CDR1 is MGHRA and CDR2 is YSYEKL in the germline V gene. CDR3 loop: CASSQGSSGRGETQYF. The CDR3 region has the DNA TGCGCCAGCAGCCAGGGCTCGAGCGGGAGAGGGGAGACCCAGTACTTC.

The CDR3 loop is CASSSGQGIIQETQYF. The CDR3, as DNA: TGTGCCAGCAGCTCGGGACAGGGGATTATCCAAGAGACCCAGTACTTC. V is TRBV5-6 and J is TRBJ2-5; 10 nucleotides agree with TRBD1. The ends lost 3 bases at V and 1 base at J; junction bases unmatched: 6. CDR3 length: 16 amino acids. Germline values: CDR1 SGHDT, CDR2 YYEEEE.